Below, one TCR beta chain is given with its context. The sample originates from a study of T cells in Graves' hyperthyroidism and ophthalmopathy. Amplified TCR beta CDR3 regions derived from RNA transcripts. The TCR CDR3 was amplified in a first-round RT-PCR using the HTBI primer set. TCRdb redid the calling of the multiplex PCR reads with MiXCR, one entry per CDR3 protein. The sample lists approximately 510,000 distinct CDR3 sequences; 40% to 50% were seen once. CDR1 and CDR2 (germline): KGHSH, LQKENI. The CDR3 extends over 13 amino acids. V gave up 0 bases and J gave up 8 bases, with 10 bases separating them.

This clonotype was obtained from an adult woman with Graves' disease, either hyperthyroidism or ophthalmopathy (not recorded which). The rearrangement links TRBV18 to TRBJ1-1; D call uncertain. What was sequenced was peripheral blood or thyroid tissue (not recorded which). In DNA form, the CDR3 reads TGTGCCAGCTCACCACCGCTTTTAGCGGAAGCTTTCTTT. This gives the protein CASSPPLLAEAFF.